The T cell receptor (beta chain) described here comes from a study of cytomegalovirus exposure and HLA in healthy donors. Study in general: In an early release, HLA-typed donors contributed 75 million to 85 million unique TCR sequences. Study observations and caveats: Earlier results showed most TCR beta V segments being productive about 87% or about 30% of the time.

The PCR employed 60 Vbeta primers together with 13 Jbeta primers. Clones were read by immunoSEQ multiplex PCR, and TCRdb kept only the in-frame ones, dropping some. Here the sample spans about 150,000 clones, about 85% being singletons. Concerning this clone: As yet, its antigen is unknown.

Per germline, CDR1 SGHVS and CDR2 FNYEAQ. CDR3 length: 16 residues. The rearrangement links TRBV7-6 to TRBJ2-5; perhaps TRBD1 as D (7 bases). The end of the DNA aligns better with TRBJ2-7, so the J call may be wrong. Sequenced: PBMCs. The TCR was taken from a woman aged 18-29 years in good health and CMV-seronegative. The CDR3 DNA reads as TGTGCCAGCAGCCTCAGGGGGGCTTATGGATCCTACGAGCAGTACTTC. Translated: CASSLRGAYGSYEQYF.